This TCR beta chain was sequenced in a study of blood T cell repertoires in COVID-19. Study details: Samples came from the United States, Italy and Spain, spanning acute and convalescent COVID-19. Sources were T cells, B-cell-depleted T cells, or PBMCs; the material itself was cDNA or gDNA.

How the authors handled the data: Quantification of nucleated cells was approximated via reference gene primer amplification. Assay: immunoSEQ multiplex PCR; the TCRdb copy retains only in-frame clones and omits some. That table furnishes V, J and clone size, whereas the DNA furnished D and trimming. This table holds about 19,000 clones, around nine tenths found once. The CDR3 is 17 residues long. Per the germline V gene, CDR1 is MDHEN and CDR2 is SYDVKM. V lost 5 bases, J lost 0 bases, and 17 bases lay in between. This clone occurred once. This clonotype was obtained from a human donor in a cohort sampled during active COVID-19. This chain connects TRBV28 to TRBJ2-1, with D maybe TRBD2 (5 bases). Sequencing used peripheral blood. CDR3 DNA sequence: TGTGCCAGCAGTAACCCCGGGGAAAAGCGCTCCTACAATGAGCAGTTCTTC. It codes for CASSNPGEKRSYNEQFF. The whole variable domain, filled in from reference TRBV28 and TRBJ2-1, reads DVKVTQSSRYLVKRTGEKVFLECVQDMDHENMFWYRQDPGLGLRLIYFSYDVKMKEKGDIPEGYSVSREKKERFSLILESASTNQTSMYLCASSNPGEKRSYNEQFFGPGTRLTVL.